This entry lists 23 T cell receptor beta chains sequenced from one sample in a study of T cells after yellow fever vaccination (dated by TCRdb to between 2018 and 2021). The treatment or condition label corresponds to: live attenuated yellow fever vaccine strain. Libraries were constructed by 5' RACE. The instrument was an Illumina HiSeq 2500. TCRdb reworked the public reads: Q25 trimming with fastp, MiXCR clone assembly, productive beta chains retained. CDR3 protein duplicates are merged, each entry listing the most common genes and DNA. In this sample the table shows just under 600,000 distinct CDR3 sequences, about 13% of which occur a single time. Of the sample, 11% to 15% is held by the ten largest clones. Source: PBMCs, taken on the day of the yellow fever booster vaccination. These receptors all stem from a young man who received the YFV17D yellow fever vaccine.

This clonotype was counted at least ten times. This chain links TRBV29-1 with TRBJ2-5; no clear D. CDR1 is SQVTM, CDR2 ANQGSEA, per germline. V lost 4 bases, J lost 4 bases, and 7 bases lay in between. This CDR3 spans 11 amino acids. The CDR3 loop is CSVAPGETQYF. As DNA, the CDR3 is TGCAGCGTTGCTCCGGGAGAGACCCAGTACTTC.

This clonotype has a count of ten or more. The rearrangement links TRBV18 to TRBJ2-7; D is undetermined. The CDR3 sequence is 12 residues long. The V gene lost 3 bases and the J gene lost 2 bases, with 5 bases spanning the gap. In germline, CDR1 is KGHSH, CDR2 LQKENI. The CDR3 DNA reads as TGTGCCAGCTCACCTGACACCTACGAGCAGTACTTC. This gives the protein CASSPDTYEQYF. Based on the CDR3 plus reference TRBV18 and TRBJ2-7, the full variable domain is NAGVMQNPRHLVRRRGQEARLRCSPMKGHSHVYWYRQLPEEGLKFMVYLQKENIIDESGMPKERFSAEFPKEGPSILRIQQVVRGDSAAYFCASSPDTYEQYFGPGTRLTVT.

This clonotype was seen a few times. The chain links TRBV12-3 or TRBV12-4 to TRBJ2-7; the D gene is possibly TRBD2 (5 bases). The CDR3 sequence is 13 residues long. The germline V and J ends were trimmed by 2 bases and 5 bases, with 10 bases remaining between them. The CDR3 is CASSLFDGDEQYF. DNA of the CDR3: TGTGCCAGCAGTTTATTCGACGGGGACGAGCAGTACTTC.

This clonotype was seen a few times. The CDR3 sequence is CASSPGAGLETQYF. The CDR3 nucleotides read TGTGCCAGCAGCCCCGGGGCAGGGTTGGAGACCCAGTACTTC. The chain combines TRBV6-1 with TRBJ2-5; D might be TRBD1 or TRBD2, each matching 5 bases. Germline values: CDR1 MNHNS, CDR2 SASEGT. Trimming took off 6 bases at V and 5 bases at J, with 16 bases between the two ends. The CDR3 is made up of 14 amino acids.

The chain uses TRBV25-1 and TRBJ2-5; no clear D. The germline V and J ends were trimmed by 1 base and 3 bases, with 12 bases remaining between them. Germline V gene lookup returns CDR1 MGHDK and CDR2 SYGVNS. This CDR3 has 15 amino acids. The CDR3 region has the DNA TGTGCCAGCAGTGAATTATTACTCTATAAAGAGACCCAGTACTTC. This encodes CASSELLLYKETQYF.

The V call is TRBV3-1, the J call TRBJ2-7, with D possibly TRBD2 on 5 matching bases. The CDR3 is 15 residues long. V gave up 0 bases and J gave up 7 bases, with 16 bases separating them. From germline, CDR1 is LGHDT and CDR2 YNNKEL (reference sequence). For the CDR3, the DNA is TGTGCCAGCAGCCAAGACGGGATGGAAGCGCGGGAGCAGTACTTC. It translates to CASSQDGMEAREQYF.

This chain connects TRBV7-9 to TRBJ2-1; 9 bases match TRBD1. Germline loops: CDR1 SEHNR, CDR2 FQNEAQ (reference sequence). CDR3 length: 15 residues. With 4 bases clipped from V and 5 bases from J, the junction kept 6 bases outside the gene matches. The CDR3 region is CASSSDRGGHNEQFF. The CDR3 bases are TGTGCCAGCAGCTCCGACAGGGGGGGGCACAATGAGCAGTTCTTC. Full variable domain (missing parts from reference TRBV7-9 and TRBJ2-1): DTGVSQNPRHKITKRGQNVTFRCDPISEHNRLYWYRQTLGQGPEFLTYFQNEAQLEKSRLLSDRFSAERPKGSFSTLEIQRTEQGDSAMYLCASSSDRGGHNEQFFGPGTRLTVL.

This clonotype appeared many times. The chain links TRBV5-8 to TRBJ2-7; 7 bases are shared with TRBD1. Trimming took 3 bases from V and 5 from J; bases not matched to a gene: 11. CDR1 is SGHTS and CDR2 is YDEGEE in the germline V gene. The CDR3 covers 15 residues. The CDR3 reads CASSSPGQSTHEQYF. DNA of the CDR3: TGTGCCAGCAGCTCTCCGGGACAGAGTACCCACGAGCAGTACTTC.

This clonotype was observed at least ten times. The chain couples TRBV6-1 to TRBJ2-2; the D call may be TRBD1 or TRBD2 (5 bases each). Germline CDR1 MNHNS, CDR2 SASEGT. V shed 6 bases and J shed 4 bases, with 18 bases lying between them. CDR3 length: 16 residues. CDR3 loop: CASSRLWDRGTGELFF. The CDR3 region has the DNA TGTGCCAGCAGCCGCCTCTGGGACCGGGGCACCGGGGAGCTGTTTTTT.

V is TRBV2 and J is TRBJ2-3; D is ambiguous. The V gene's germline CDR1 is SNHLY and CDR2 FYNNEI. The CDR3 totals 12 residues. The ends were cut back, 7 bases at V and 3 bases at J, with 8 bases in the middle. In DNA, the CDR3 is TGTGCCAGCATTGCCAGAACAGATACGCAGTATTTT. Translating it yields CASIARTDTQYF.

The chain couples TRBV6-2 or TRBV6-3 to TRBJ2-7; 8 nucleotides match TRBD1. V shed 10 bases and J 0 bases; nucleotides not matched to a gene: 5. Germline CDR1 is MNHEY and CDR2 is SVGEGT. The CDR3 has 13 residues. The CDR3 spells CATGTGGSYEQYF. CDR3 sequence (DNA): TGTGCCACCGGGACAGGAGGCTCCTACGAGCAGTACTTC.

V gene TRBV4-2 combines with J gene TRBJ2-5; D is tentatively TRBD1 or TRBD2 (5 bases each). The germline CDR1 and CDR2 sequences are LGHNA and YNFKEQ. The V and J ends lost 2 bases and 3 bases respectively, with 19 bases between them. The CDR3 runs to 17 residues. DNA for the CDR3: TGTGCCAGCAGCCAAAACCCCCTGAGAGGGGTGGAAGAGACCCAGTACTTC. This codes for CASSQNPLRGVEETQYF.

This clonotype occurred a few times. The J gene is TRBJ1-5, the V gene TRBV5-4; D not certain. The CDR3 spans 14 residues. The V end was cut by 4 bases, the J end by 3 bases, with 11 bases between. Germline assignment: CDR1 SGHNT and CDR2 YYREEE (reference sequence). CDR3 residues: CASSTKGINQPQHF. In nucleotides, the CDR3 is TGTGCCAGCAGCACCAAGGGAATCAATCAGCCCCAGCATTTT.

This clonotype was counted between two and nine times. The chain combines TRBV5-1 with TRBJ2-2; D is ambiguous. V lost 0 bases and J 1 base, leaving 10 bases between the germline ends. CDR1 and CDR2 from the germline V gene are SGHRS and YFSETQ. The CDR3 consists of 16 residues. The chain's CDR3 is CASSLAASRNTGELFF. The CDR3 DNA sequence: TGCGCCAGCAGCTTGGCCGCATCCAGGAACACCGGGGAGCTGTTTTTT. The whole variable domain, filled in from reference TRBV5-1 and TRBJ2-2, reads KAGVTQTPRYLIKTRGQQVTLSCSPISGHRSVSWYQQTPGQGLQFLFEYFSETQRNKGNFPGRFSGRQFSNSRSEMNVSTLELGDSALYLCASSLAASRNTGELFFGEGSRLTVL.

This clonotype was seen only once. The junction does not match germline at one end; this may be a read error. The rearrangement uses TRBV7-2 and TRBJ2-4; 10 nucleotides agree with TRBD2. CDR1 is SGHTA, CDR2 FQGNSA, per germline. The CDR3 sequence is 15 residues long. The CDR3 DNA is TGTGCCAGCATCTTACTAGCGGGGACGAAAGACATTCAGTACTTC. Protein product: CASILLAGTKDIQYF.

This clonotype was observed a handful of times. V and J are TRBV11-2 and TRBJ2-7, with TRBD2 identical over 11 bases. CDR3 length equals 17 residues. The V gene end was trimmed by 1 base and the J gene end by 7 bases; junction bases not matched to a gene: 12. The germline CDR1 and CDR2 sequences are SGHAT and FQNNGV. CDR3 amino acids: CASSLGPIAGGPEEQYF. Written as DNA, the CDR3 is TGTGCCAGCAGCTTAGGACCCATAGCGGGAGGGCCGGAGGAGCAGTACTTC. Using reference TRBV11-2 and TRBJ2-7 for the parts outside the CDR3, the full variable domain is EAGVAQSPRYKIIEKRQSVAFWCNPISGHATLYWYQQILGQGPKLLIQFQNNGVVDDSQLPKDRFSAERLKGVDSTLKIQPAKLEDSAVYLCASSLGPIAGGPEEQYFGPGTRLTVT.

The chain joins TRBV19 to TRBJ1-5; D may be TRBD1 (5 bases). CDR1 LNHDA and CDR2 SQIVND come from the germline V gene (reference sequence). The ends were cut back, 1 base at V and 5 bases at J, with 12 bases in the middle. CDR3 size: 15 residues. CDR3 nucleotide sequence: TGTGCCAGTAGTATAGGGGGGGACCTGTATCAGCCCCAGCATTTT. The encoded protein is CASSIGGDLYQPQHF.

This clonotype was seen many times. This rearrangement joins TRBV27 to TRBJ2-7; a possible D gene is TRBD2 (6 bases). The CDR3 has 14 residues. Trimming cost V 5 bases and J 3 bases, with 14 bases left between them. Looked up from germline, CDR1 is MNHEY and CDR2 is SMNVEV (reference sequence). The CDR3 loop reads CASSPGGNIYEQYF. In DNA, the CDR3 is TGTGCCAGCAGTCCGGGCGGGAACATCTACGAGCAGTACTTC.

In regard to this clonotype: A read error may produce the germline difference seen at one junction end. This chain links TRBV28 with TRBJ2-7; D unclear. Germline CDR1 reads MDHEN; CDR2 reads SYDVKM. This CDR3 spans 14 amino acids. DNA for the CDR3: TGTGCCAGCAGTTTATGGCAGAGCTCCTACGAGCTGTACTTC. Its protein is CASSLWQSSYELYF.

This clonotype showed up many times. V and J are TRBV4-3 and TRBJ2-2, with 11 bases lining up with TRBD2. CDR1 LGHNA and CDR2 YSLEER come from the germline V gene. The CDR3 has 15 residues. The V and J ends lost 3 bases and 4 bases, in that order; junction bases with no gene match: 1. CDR3: CASSQGTSGTGELFF. In nucleotides, the CDR3 is TGCGCCAGCAGCCAGGGGACTAGCGGCACCGGGGAGCTGTTTTTT.

V gene TRBV20-1 combines with J gene TRBJ2-6; D ambiguous. Looked up from germline, CDR1 is DFQATT and CDR2 is SNEGSKA (reference sequence). V shed 0 bases and J shed 1 base, with 4 bases lying between them. The CDR3 has 14 amino acids. The chain's CDR3 is CSARDRSGANVLTF. The CDR3 DNA is TGCAGTGCTAGAGACAGGTCTGGGGCCAACGTCCTGACTTTC.

The chain has TRBV20-1 and TRBJ2-1; D is uncertain. The CDR3 loop spans 11 amino acids. Between the trimmed V and J ends, which lost 6 bases and 5 bases, there was a span of 8 bases. The germline CDR1 and CDR2 sequences are DFQATT and SNEGSKA (reference sequence). CDR3 nucleotide sequence: TGCAGTGCGTCTGCAGACAATGAGCAGTTCTTC. It codes for CSASADNEQFF.

This clonotype was picked up many times. This chain joins TRBV5-4 and TRBJ2-1, with D perhaps matching TRBD1 (6 bases). Germline loops: CDR1 SGHNT, CDR2 YYREEE (reference sequence). This CDR3 is built from 15 residues. Trimming removed 4 bases from V and 1 base from J, with 12 bases in between. The CDR3 loop is CASSPRGGSYNEQFF. DNA for the CDR3: TGTGCCAGCAGCCCCAGGGGCGGTTCCTACAATGAGCAGTTCTTC.